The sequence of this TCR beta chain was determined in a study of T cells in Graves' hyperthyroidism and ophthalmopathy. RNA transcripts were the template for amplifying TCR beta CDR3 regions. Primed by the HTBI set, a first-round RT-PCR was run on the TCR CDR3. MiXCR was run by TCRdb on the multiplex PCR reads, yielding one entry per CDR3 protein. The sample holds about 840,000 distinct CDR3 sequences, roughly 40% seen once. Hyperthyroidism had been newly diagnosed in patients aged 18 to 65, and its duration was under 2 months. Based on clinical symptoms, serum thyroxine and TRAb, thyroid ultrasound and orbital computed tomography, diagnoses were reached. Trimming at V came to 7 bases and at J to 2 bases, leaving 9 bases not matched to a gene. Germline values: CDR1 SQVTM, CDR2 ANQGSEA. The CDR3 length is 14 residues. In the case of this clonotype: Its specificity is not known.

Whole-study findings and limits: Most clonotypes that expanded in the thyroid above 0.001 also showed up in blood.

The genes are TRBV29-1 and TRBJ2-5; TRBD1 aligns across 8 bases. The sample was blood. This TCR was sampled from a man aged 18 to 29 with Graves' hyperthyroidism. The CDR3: CSAFTRDRQETQYF. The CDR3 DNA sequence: TGCAGCGCCTTTACACGGGACAGGCAAGAGACCCAGTACTTC.